This T cell receptor beta chain was retrieved from a study of blood T cell repertoires in COVID-19. Participants spanned ages about 18 to 90 years and resided in about 24 US areas. The CDR3 covers 16 residues. The germline CDR1 and CDR2 sequences are SGDLS and YYNGEE. The V end was cut by 4 bases, the J end by 3 bases, with 18 bases between. The authors' processing: By means of reference gene primer amplification, nucleated cell counts were estimated. Data came from immunoSEQ multiplex PCR; TCRdb stores just in-frame clones and leaves some out. V and J calls and clone size are copied from that table; D and trimming were computed from the DNA. Of approximately 280,000 clones detected, 85% to 90% appear once; the ten largest clones hold around 1.7%. This clone has only one observation.

The chain joins TRBV9 to TRBJ2-3, with a tentative D call TRBD1 (6 bases). Sequencing was done on a sample of PBMCs or T cells enriched from blood (not recorded which). The source is a woman younger than 35 with acute COVID-19. The CDR3 protein is CASSTRGTVRTDTQYF. The CDR3 region has the DNA TGTGCCAGCAGCACAAGGGGGACGGTGAGGACAGATACGCAGTATTTT.